A single sample is the source of the 22 T cell receptor gamma chains below, sequenced in a study of gamma-delta T cells after stem cell transplantation. TCRdb re-processed the RT-PCR reads via CATT. Of 400 to 450 gamma-chain clones listed, around 60% are singletons. The sequencing input was gamma-delta T cells. Source of these receptors: a human donor. It is not recorded whose cells these are; they may come from a transplant donor.

In its sample, this clone was seen a few times. V is TRGV9 and J is TRGJP. The J gene is not listed in TCRdb, so it was assigned here from a DNA match to germline. This CDR3 comprises 16 residues. V shed 6 bases, J shed 7 bases, and the junction held 9 bases outside the gene matches. In germline, CDR1 is GITISATS, CDR2 ISYDGTV (reference sequence). The CDR3 reads CALWNQGELGKKIKVF. CDR3 coding DNA: TGTGCCTTGTGGAACCAAGGGGAGTTGGGCAAAAAAATCAAGGTATTT.

This chain uses TRGV9 with TRGJP. The J gene is absent in TCRdb and was assigned here via DNA matching to germline. This CDR3 region has 18 residues. CDR1 GITISATS and CDR2 ISYDGTV come from the germline V gene (reference sequence). The J segment lost 4 bases and the V segment lost 3 bases, leaving 9 bases of the junction unmatched. The CDR3 DNA sequence: TGTGCCTTGTGGGAGATAAAAATTCAAGAGTTGGGCAAAAAAATCAAGGTATTT. Amino acids: CALWEIKIQELGKKIKVF.

TRGV9 is the V gene, and the J gene was not called. The CDR3 spans 16 residues. CDR1 is GITISATS, CDR2 ISYDGTV, per germline (reference sequence). CDR3 region: CALWEVIELCKKIKVF. CDR3 bases: TGTGCCTTGTGGGAGGTGATAGAGTTGTGCAAAAAAATCAAGGTCTTT.

Points on this clone: A far larger clone is one nucleotide away, so this likely arose from a read error. Different DNA sequences within this sample yield the same CDR3. V usage is TRGV9 and J usage is TRGJP. TCRdb is silent on the J gene; assignment here came from matching the DNA to germline. Germline V gene data show CDR1 as GITISATS and CDR2 as ISYDGTV (reference sequence). The CDR3 is made up of 16 amino acids. V shed 3 bases, J shed 4 bases, and the junction held 3 bases outside the gene matches. CDR3 nucleotides: TGTGCCTTGTGGGAGATACAAGAGTTGGGCAAAAAAATCAAGGTATTT. This codes for CALWEIQELGKKIKVF.

This chain uses TRGV9 with TRGJ1 or TRGJ2. No J gene was available from TCRdb, and it was assigned here by a germline match of the DNA. CDR3 length: 14 residues. Trimming cost V 2 bases and J 1 base; bases outside gene matches: 5. The germline CDR1 and CDR2 sequences are GITISATS and ISYDGTV (reference sequence). CDR3 sequence (DNA): TGTGCCTTGTGGGAGGCCTTTAATTATTATAAGAAACTCTTT. This translates into CALWEAFNYYKKLF.

This rearrangement joins TRGV9 to TRGJ1 or TRGJ2. No J gene is reported in TCRdb; it was inferred here by comparing the DNA with germline. The germline V gene has CDR1 GITISATS and CDR2 ISYDGTV (reference sequence). CDR3 length equals 13 residues. After removal of 2 bases from V and 3 bases from J, the junction contained 4 bases not matched to a gene. The CDR3 loop is CALWEGPYYKKLF. The CDR3 DNA reads TGTGCCTTGTGGGAGGGCCCTTATTATAAGAAACTCTTT.

The genes are TRGV9 and TRGJP. TCRdb leaves out the J gene; it was filled in here by matching the DNA to germline. The trim removed 0 bases at V and 6 bases at J, leaving 2 bases unmatched. From germline, CDR1 is GITISATS and CDR2 ISYDGTV (reference sequence). The CDR3 consists of 16 residues. The chain's CDR3 is CALWEVVELGKKIKVF. The CDR3 nucleotides are TGTGCCTTGTGGGAGGTGGTAGAGTTGGGCAAAAAAATCAAGGTATTT.

This clone was observed a handful of times. This may come from a read error, since a much larger clone is one base off. This sample includes further DNA sequences coding for the same CDR3. The V and J genes are TRGV9 and TRGJP. The J gene, absent from TCRdb, was called here by matching the DNA to germline. This CDR3 contains 16 residues. CDR1 and CDR2 (germline): GITISATS, ISYDGTV (reference sequence). With V trimmed by 0 bases and J by 7 bases, 3 bases remained unmatched. CDR3 sequence: CALWEVHELGKKIKVF. CDR3 bases: TGTGCCTTGTGGGAGGTGCACGAGTTGGGCAAAAAAATCAAGGTATTT.

A remark on this clone: Mismatch with germline at one junction end may stem from a read error. The J gene is TRGJP, the V gene TRGV9. The J gene is absent in TCRdb and was assigned here via DNA matching to germline. Germline V gene sequence: CDR1 GITISATS, CDR2 ISYDGTV (reference sequence). This CDR3 is built from 16 residues. In nucleotides, the CDR3 is TGTGCCTTGTGGGAGTCTTCGGAGTTGGGCAAAAAAAACAAGGTATTT. Amino acid sequence: CALWESSELGKKNKVF.

By sample fraction, this clone is large. Other DNA sequences in this specimen translate into the identical CDR3. The CDR3 here is CALWEVENYYKKLF. CDR3 DNA sequence: TGTGCCTTGTGGGAGGTAGAGAATTATTATAAGAAACTCTTT. The gene calls are TRGV9 and TRGJ1 or TRGJ2. Here the J gene was assigned by germline matching of the DNA, as TCRdb has none. The germline CDR1 and CDR2 sequences are GITISATS and ISYDGTV (reference sequence). Germline trimming cut 1 base from V and 0 bases from J; bases unmatched to any gene: 3. The length of the CDR3 is 14 residues.

This clone has a handful of counts. This may stem from a read error, because a much larger clone lies one nucleotide away. The V call is TRGV9, the J call TRGJP. TCRdb carries no J gene annotation; the J gene was assigned here by matching the DNA with germline. The CDR3 length is 16 residues. CDR1 is GITISATS, CDR2 ISYDGTV, per germline (reference sequence). Losses at the gene ends were 3 bases for V and 4 bases for J; bases not matched to a gene: 3. CDR3 loop: CALWETQELGKKIKVF. DNA of the CDR3: TGTGCCTTGTGGGAGACACAAGAGTTGGGCAAAAAAATCAAGGTATTT.

The V gene is TRGV4, the J gene TRGJ1 or TRGJ2. The J gene, missing from TCRdb, was assigned here through DNA to germline matching. The germline gives CDR1 EGSTGY, CDR2 YDSYTSSV. V was pared by 8 bases and J by 3 bases, with 10 bases of the junction left unmatched. The CDR3 totals 13 residues. The CDR3 region is CATLSVRYYKKLF. The CDR3 nucleotides are TGTGCCACCTTATCAGTCCGTTATTATAAGAAACTCTTT.

This clone turned up a few times. The genes are TRGV9 and TRGJP. TCRdb lists no J gene, so it was determined here by aligning the DNA to germline. Germline V CDR1 and CDR2: GITISATS, ISYDGTV (reference sequence). V shed 4 bases and J 4 bases; nucleotides not matched to a gene: 1. CDR3 size: 15 residues. The CDR3 spells CALWDQELGKKIKVF. The CDR3 DNA reads as TGTGCCTTGTGGGACCAAGAGTTGGGCAAAAAAATCAAGGTATTT.

About this clone: Given a much more abundant clone one base away, this may be a read error. Other nucleotide sequences in the sample specify the same CDR3. A V gene of TRGV9 was called, but no J gene was assigned. Germline CDR1 GITISATS, CDR2 ISYDGTV (reference sequence). The CDR3 consists of 16 residues. The CDR3 DNA reads TGTGCCTTGTGGGAGGTGCGAGAGTTGGGCAAAAAAATAAAGGTATTT. This sequence encodes CALWEVRELGKKIKVF.

The chain is built from TRGV9 and TRGJ1 or TRGJ2. No J segment appears in TCRdb, so it was assigned here by matching the sequence to germline. Germline CDR1 is GITISATS and CDR2 is ISYDGTV (reference sequence). The junction had 14 bases not matched to a gene; V was cut back by 0 bases and J by 12 bases. The CDR3 totals 14 residues. The CDR3 DNA is TGTGCCTTGTGGGAGGTGCAACGCAAGGATGGGAAACTCTTT. Translating gives CALWEVQRKDGKLF.

On this clone: This sample also contains other DNA sequences that code for the same CDR3. The genes are TRGV9 and TRGJP. TCRdb is silent on the J gene; assignment here came from matching the DNA to germline. The V gene's germline CDR1 is GITISATS and CDR2 ISYDGTV (reference sequence). After removal of 0 bases from V and 7 bases from J, the junction contained 6 bases not matched to a gene. The CDR3 spans 17 residues. In DNA, the CDR3 is TGTGCCTTGTGGGAGGTGCATGGGGAGTTGGGCAAAAAAATCAAGGTATTT. Amino acid sequence: CALWEVHGELGKKIKVF.

Concerning this clone: A read error may produce the germline difference seen at one junction end. This sample also contains other DNA sequences that code for the same CDR3. The rearrangement links TRGV9 to TRGJP. TCRdb is silent on the J gene; assignment here came from matching the DNA to germline. The CDR3 contains 18 residues. Per the germline V gene, CDR1 is GITISATS and CDR2 is ISYDGTV (reference sequence). The CDR3 nucleotides read TGCGCCTTGTGGGAGGGGGCCAAGAAAAGGTTGGGCAAAAAAATCAAGGTATTT. It specifies CALWEGAKKRLGKKIKVF.

A single count supports this clone. The junction and the germline gene differ at one end; a read error may be behind it. The chain links TRGV9 to TRGJP. In the absence of a J gene in TCRdb, the DNA was matched to germline to assign it here. Germline V gene sequence: CDR1 GITISATS, CDR2 ISYDGTV (reference sequence). This CDR3 spans 15 amino acids. The CDR3 DNA follows: TGTGCCTTGTGGGAGAAGGAGTTGGGCAAAAAAAGCAAGGTATTT. It specifies CALWEKELGKKSKVF.

With regard to this clone: A much larger clone differs from this one at a single base, so this may be a read error. The J gene is TRGJP, the V gene TRGV9. Here the J gene was assigned by germline matching of the DNA, as TCRdb has none. This CDR3 region has 16 residues. CDR1 and CDR2 from the germline V gene are GITISATS and ISYDGTV (reference sequence). The CDR3 region is CTLWEVKELGKKIKVF. The CDR3, as DNA: TGTACCTTGTGGGAGGTTAAAGAGTTGGGCAAAAAAATCAAGGTATTT.

This chain joins TRGV2 and TRGJP2. TCRdb carries no J gene annotation; the J gene was assigned here by matching the DNA with germline. Per the germline V gene, CDR1 is EGSNGY and CDR2 is YDSYNSKV. This CDR3 comprises 14 residues. The V gene end was trimmed by 3 bases and the J gene end by 4 bases; junction bases not matched to a gene: 5. The CDR3 sequence is CATWDIISDWIKTF. The DNA for the CDR3 is TGTGCCACCTGGGACATCATTAGTGATTGGATCAAGACGTTT.

Remarks on this clone: Other DNA sequences in this specimen translate into the identical CDR3. This rearrangement joins TRGV9 to TRGJP. TCRdb does not report a J gene; here it was assigned by matching the DNA to germline references. V was clipped by 1 base and J by 7 bases; unmatched bases: 4. Per germline, CDR1 GITISATS and CDR2 ISYDGTV (reference sequence). The CDR3 has 16 residues. The CDR3 is CALWEVSELGKKIKVF. Here the CDR3 DNA reads TGTGCCTTGTGGGAGGTATCCGAGTTGGGCAAAAAAATCAAGGTATTT.

Concerning this clone: One end of the junction is discordant with germline, which a read error may explain. The chain recombines TRGV9 with TRGJP. In the absence of a J gene in TCRdb, the DNA was matched to germline to assign it here. Per germline, CDR1 GITISATS and CDR2 ISYDGTV (reference sequence). The CDR3 has 17 amino acids. CDR3 loop: CALWEPAPELGKKNKVF. CDR3 in DNA: TGTGCCTTGTGGGAGCCGGCCCCTGAGTTGGGCAAAAAAAACAAGGTATTT.